The source of this T cell receptor beta chain is a study of T-cell memory formation after mild COVID-19. The germline V gene encodes CDR1 DFQATT and CDR2 SNEGSKA (reference sequence). This CDR3 is built from 14 residues. V lost 5 bases and J 3 bases, leaving 11 bases between the germline ends. TCRdb redid the calling of the 5' RACE reads with MiXCR, one entry per CDR3 protein. The profile covers 500,000 to 600,000 distinct CDR3 sequences, with more than 15% appearing a single time and around 13% taken by the ten largest. This TCR was sampled from an adult woman who had mild COVID-19 (a few samples of this study predate the infection). Cell type and time point are not known. Sequenced input: PBMCs or a T cell subset sorted from them (not recorded which). The chain carries TRBV20-1 and TRBJ1-6; D remains ambiguous. CDR3 protein: CSARSGDYNSPLHF. The CDR3 DNA follows: TGCAGTGCTCGTTCAGGAGACTATAATTCACCCCTCCACTTT.